This TCR beta chain is drawn from a study of Tregs in tolerant kidney transplant recipients. The assay was immunoSEQ multiplex PCR, and TCRdb's table has in-frame clones only and misses some. In the table there are over 55,000 clones, around 80% of which are singletons. Sequencing was done on a sample of CD4+ T cells from blood. This TCR came from a human donor in good health.

CDR3 nucleotides: TGTGCCAGCAGCCGCCCAGGGGGAGACTATGGCTACACCTTC. Amino acids: CASSRPGGDYGYTF. The genes are TRBV14 and TRBJ1-2; 7 nucleotides agree with TRBD1. V was clipped by 4 bases and J by 3 bases; unmatched bases: 5. This CDR3 spans 14 amino acids. CDR1 is SGHDN and CDR2 is FVKESK in the germline V gene.